This entry lists 19 T cell receptor beta chains sequenced from one sample in a study of long-term antiretroviral therapy in people with HIV. Sequencing relied on immunoSEQ assay v3.0, run at survey level. Here immunoSEQ multiplex PCR was the method, and the copy in TCRdb shows in-frame clones only, minus some. The sample has some 40,000 clones, over 90% seen once; the top ten hold under 2.5%. Sequencing used unsorted PBMCs, obtained approximately 9.1 years after starting antiretroviral therapy. All receptors come from a man aged 30 to 39 with HIV.

The chain has TRBV6-5 and TRBJ1-5; perhaps TRBD1 as D (5 bases). V was cut by 3 bases and J by 4 bases, with 13 bases left in between. From germline, CDR1 is MNHEY and CDR2 SVGAGI. The CDR3 extends over 15 amino acids. The CDR3 DNA reads TGTGCCAGCAGTTATTCGGGGGTCCCAAATCAGCCCCAGCATTTT. Its protein product is CASSYSGVPNQPQHF.

The chain recombines TRBV30 with TRBJ1-5, with D uncertain. The CDR3 has 14 amino acids. Trimming shortened V by 0 bases and J by 2 bases, and 8 bases separated the two germline ends. The germline V gene has CDR1 GTSNPN and CDR2 SVGIG (reference sequence). This CDR3 reads CAWSVGAGNQPQHF. DNA for the CDR3: TGTGCCTGGAGTGTCGGCGCCGGCAATCAGCCCCAGCATTTT.

The chain couples TRBV29-1 to TRBJ2-5; 8 positions match TRBD2. The CDR3 has 14 amino acids. J gave up 5 bases and V 6 bases, and 11 bases lay outside the gene matches. Germline values: CDR1 SQVTM, CDR2 ANQGSEA. CDR3 region: CSVGTSGGWETQYF. CDR3 sequence (DNA): TGCAGCGTGGGAACTAGCGGCGGGTGGGAGACCCAGTACTTC. The full variable domain, in which reference TRBV29-1 and TRBJ2-5 provide the parts outside the CDR3, is SAVISQKPSRDICQRGTSLTIQCQVDSQVTMMFWYRQQPGQSLTLIATANQGSEATYESGFVIDKFPISRPNLTFSTLTVSNMSPEDSSIYLCSVGTSGGWETQYFGPGTRLLVL.

J is TRBJ1-1 and V is TRBV6-5; 7 bases are shared with TRBD1. The V segment lost 2 bases and the J segment 11 bases; nucleotides outside the gene matches: 14. CDR1 is MNHEY and CDR2 is SVGAGI in the germline V gene. The CDR3 sequence is 15 residues long. The CDR3 DNA is TGTGCCAGCAGTTACCTGAACGACAGGGCCAGGAGTGCTTTCTTT. Amino acids: CASSYLNDRARSAFF.

The rearrangement uses TRBV28 and TRBJ2-7; no clear D gene. Germline loops: CDR1 MDHEN, CDR2 SYDVKM. Between the trimmed V and J ends, which lost 5 bases and 10 bases, there was a span of 15 bases. The length of the CDR3 is 12 residues. CDR3 bases: TGTGCCAGCAGTCCCGCTTGGGCCGAACAGTACTTC. Encoded protein: CASSPAWAEQYF.

This CDR3 reads CASREPKGAGNTQYF. CDR3 nucleotide sequence: TGTGCCAGCAGAGAGCCCAAGGGGGCCGGGAATACGCAGTATTTT. The chain has TRBV6-1 and TRBJ2-3; 7 nucleotides line up with TRBD1. Germline V CDR1 and CDR2: MNHNS, SASEGT. This CDR3 has 15 amino acids. The V segment lost 6 bases and the J segment 7 bases; nucleotides outside the gene matches: 13.

The CDR3, as DNA: TGTGCCAGCAGCTTAATGGGGGTTAATTCACCCCTCCACTTT. It translates to CASSLMGVNSPLHF. V usage is TRBV7-9 and J usage is TRBJ1-6; D is perhaps TRBD1 (5 bases). The CDR3 extends over 14 amino acids. V lost 2 bases to trimming and J lost 6 bases, with 8 bases between them. Germline V gene sequence: CDR1 SEHNR, CDR2 FQNEAQ (reference sequence).

The rearrangement joins TRBV7-3 to TRBJ2-3; 14 bases agree with TRBD2. V trimming: 1 base; J trimming: 4 bases; junction bases outside the gene matches: 19. The V gene's germline CDR1 is SGHTA and CDR2 FQGTGA. The CDR3 contains 22 residues. The CDR3 DNA sequence: TGTGCCAGCAGCTTAAAAGCCCGACTAGCGGGGGGGCCGATTGATGTCTCAGATACGCAGTATTTT. Amino acid sequence: CASSLKARLAGGPIDVSDTQYF. Variable domain in full (rest from reference TRBV7-3 and TRBJ2-3): GAGVSQTPSNKVTEKGKYVELRCDPISGHTALYWYRQSLGQGPEFLIYFQGTGAADDSGLPNDRFFAVRPEGSVSTLKIQRTERGDSAVYLCASSLKARLAGGPIDVSDTQYFGPGTRLTVL.

The rearrangement joins TRBV9 to TRBJ2-2, with D possibly matching TRBD2 (7 bases). Germline V gives CDR1 SGDLS, CDR2 YYNGEE. This CDR3 comprises 18 residues. V shed 0 bases and J shed 0 bases, with 15 bases lying between them. The CDR3 region is CASSVVSGGPTNTGELFF. The CDR3 nucleotides read TGTGCCAGCAGCGTAGTATCGGGGGGCCCTACGAACACCGGGGAGCTGTTTTTT.

The V call is TRBV7-9, the J call TRBJ1-1; TRBD1 might be the D (5 bases). The CDR3 sequence is 18 residues long. CDR1 is SEHNR and CDR2 is FQNEAQ in the germline V gene (reference sequence). The germline V and J ends were trimmed by 3 bases and 2 bases, with 22 bases remaining between them. The CDR3 DNA follows: TGTGCCAGCAGCTTGGAATATATCGGGACTCGGGGCAACACTGAAGCTTTCTTT. Translation: CASSLEYIGTRGNTEAFF. The full variable domain, with the rest looked up from reference TRBV7-9 and TRBJ1-1, is DTGVSQNPRHKITKRGQNVTFRCDPISEHNRLYWYRQTLGQGPEFLTYFQNEAQLEKSRLLSDRFSAERPKGSFSTLEIQRTEQGDSAMYLCASSLEYIGTRGNTEAFFGQGTRLTVV.

V and J are TRBV11-1 and TRBJ2-5; D is ambiguous. The CDR3 is 13 residues long. The germline CDR1 and CDR2 sequences are SGHAT and FQDESV (reference sequence). The V end lost 2 bases, the J end lost 7 bases, and 11 bases lay between the germline ends. CDR3 amino acids: CASSLLDSGTQYF. The CDR3 DNA reads TGTGCCAGCAGCTTACTGGATTCAGGGACCCAGTACTTC.

The J gene is TRBJ1-5, the V gene TRBV5-4; D remains ambiguous. Germline V lookup: CDR1 SGHNT, CDR2 YYREEE (reference sequence). The CDR3 runs to 15 residues. The V gene lost 4 bases and the J gene lost 0 bases, with 11 bases spanning the gap. CDR3: CASSKQPDSNQPQHF. The CDR3 bases are TGTGCCAGCAGCAAACAACCAGATAGCAATCAGCCCCAGCATTTT.

The chain carries TRBV20-1 and TRBJ1-2; no clear D. The CDR3 is 8 residues long. Germline V gives CDR1 DFQATT, CDR2 SNEGSKA (reference sequence). V gave up 5 bases and J gave up 6 bases, with 1 base separating them. CDR3: CSAHGYTF. CDR3 sequence (DNA): TGCAGTGCTCATGGCTACACCTTC.

The chain carries TRBV5-1 and TRBJ2-5; TRBD2 might be the D (5 bases). The germline gives CDR1 SGHRS, CDR2 YFSETQ. Trimming took 2 bases from V and 2 from J, leaving 10 bases between them. This CDR3 contains 14 residues. The CDR3 nucleotides are TGCGCCAGCAGCTTACGAGGGCGGCAAGAGACCCAGTACTTC. It codes for CASSLRGRQETQYF.

This clone was recorded once. V gene TRBV6-1 combines with J gene TRBJ1-5, with unresolved D. This CDR3 is built from 12 residues. Germline CDR1 and CDR2: MNHNS and SASEGT. The ends were cut back, 2 bases at V and 3 bases at J, with 2 bases in the middle. The CDR3 region has the DNA TGTGCCAGCAGTGAATTCAATCAGCCCCAGCATTTT. It translates to CASSEFNQPQHF.

The gene calls are TRBV5-4 and TRBJ2-5; D may be TRBD1 or TRBD2 (5 bases each). This CDR3 has 14 residues. Trimming stripped 3 bases from V and 4 bases from J, with 13 bases between. Germline V gene lookup returns CDR1 SGHNT and CDR2 YYREEE (reference sequence). The CDR3 is CASSSGTSGETQYF. As DNA, the CDR3 is TGTGCCAGCAGCTCGGGGACGTCCGGAGAGACCCAGTACTTC. Filled out from reference TRBV5-4 and TRBJ2-5, the complete variable domain reads ETGVTQSPTHLIKTRGQQVTLRCSSQSGHNTVSWYQQALGQGPQFIFQYYREEENGRGNFPPRFSGLQFPNYSSELNVNALELDDSALYLCASSSGTSGETQYFGPGTRLLVL.

In this sample, this clone turned up once. V gene TRBV5-1 combines with J gene TRBJ2-2, with 8 bases fitting TRBD1. The CDR3 extends over 14 amino acids. The junction had 3 bases not matched to a gene; V was cut back by 3 bases and J by 5 bases. The V gene's germline CDR1 is SGHRS and CDR2 YFSETQ. The CDR3 region is CASSWTGLTGELFF. CDR3 bases: TGCGCCAGCAGCTGGACAGGGCTTACCGGGGAGCTGTTTTTT.

The V call is TRBV7-9, the J call TRBJ2-1, with D unclear. The germline CDR1 and CDR2 sequences are SEHNR and FQNEAQ (reference sequence). The CDR3 totals 14 residues. Trimming left V 3 bases short and J 6 bases short, with 12 bases between. The CDR3 nucleotides are TGTGCCAGCAGCTTCTCCACGCGTATCAATGAGCAGTTCTTC. It is translated as CASSFSTRINEQFF.

V gene TRBV4-2 combines with J gene TRBJ2-1; 10 bases are shared with TRBD2. With 4 bases clipped from V and 0 bases from J, the junction kept 3 bases outside the gene matches. The CDR3 is 16 amino acids. Looked up from germline, CDR1 is LGHNA and CDR2 is YNFKEQ. The CDR3 loop reads CASSRSGGISYNEQFF. In nucleotides, the CDR3 is TGTGCCAGCAGCCGTAGCGGGGGGATCTCCTACAATGAGCAGTTCTTC.